Shown below are 21 T cell receptor beta chains from a single sample sequenced in a study of T-cell memory formation after mild COVID-19. TCRdb independently ran MiXCR on the 5' RACE reads; one entry per CDR3 protein. The profile covers a few hundred thousand distinct CDR3 sequences, with roughly 26% appearing a single time and 7% to 9.5% taken by the ten largest. The specimen sequenced was PBMCs or a T cell subset sorted from them (not recorded which). The receptors originated from an adult woman who had mild COVID-19 (a few samples of this study predate the infection). Cell type and time point are not known.

This clonotype has just a few counts. V is TRBV18 and J is TRBJ2-1, with D unresolved. Germline V gene sequence: CDR1 KGHSH, CDR2 LQKENI. Between the trimmed V and J ends, which lost 2 bases and 5 bases, there was a span of 10 bases. The CDR3 length is 14 residues. CDR3 region: CASSPTVANNEQFF. CDR3 nucleotides: TGTGCCAGCTCACCAACGGTGGCGAACAATGAGCAGTTCTTC.

The rearrangement uses TRBV7-8 and TRBJ2-1; TRBD2 aligns across 8 bases. J lost 4 bases, V lost 7 bases, and 9 bases had no gene match. Germline CDR1 is SGHVS and CDR2 is FQNEAQ. The CDR3 contains 15 residues. CDR3 sequence reads: CASTPRGEEYNEQFF. CDR3 in DNA: TGTGCCAGCACCCCGCGGGGGGAGGAATACAATGAGCAGTTCTTC.

The rearrangement links TRBV4-2 to TRBJ2-2, with D unclear. The CDR3 is made up of 13 amino acids. Germline V gene data show CDR1 as LGHNA and CDR2 as YNFKEQ. Trimming pared 1 base from V and 6 bases from J, leaving 6 bases between. Here the CDR3 DNA reads TGTGCCAGCAGCCAAGTCCGTCCCGGGGAGCTGTTTTTT. It is translated as CASSQVRPGELFF.

In this sample, this clonotype turned up a few times. The chain is built from TRBV7-9 and TRBJ2-7; D is possibly TRBD2 (5 bases). This CDR3 comprises 14 residues. Germline values: CDR1 SEHNR, CDR2 FQNEAQ (reference sequence). Trimming stripped 3 bases from V and 1 base from J, with 10 bases between. The CDR3 reads CASSFRTDSYEQYF. CDR3 DNA: TGTGCCAGCAGCTTTAGGACTGATTCCTACGAGCAGTACTTC.

This chain links TRBV6-1 with TRBJ2-2; TRBD1 agrees at 8 bases. This CDR3 has 17 residues. V shed 2 bases, J shed 3 bases, and the junction held 8 bases outside the gene matches. CDR1 and CDR2 from the germline V gene are MNHNS and SASEGT. In DNA, the CDR3 is TGTGCCAGCAGTGAATTCGCGACAGGGGTGGACACCGGGGAGCTGTTTTTT. It translates to CASSEFATGVDTGELFF.

This clonotype was recorded a few times. One end of the junction does not line up with germline, which may come from a read error. This rearrangement joins TRBV7-6 to TRBJ2-1; D may be TRBD2 (5 bases). CDR3 size: 16 residues. Germline CDR1 reads SGHVS; CDR2 reads FNYEAQ. The CDR3 region is CASSIAPGPPHNEQFF. In DNA form, the CDR3 reads TGTGCCAGCAGCATAGCGCCCGGGCCCCCTCACAATGAGCAGTTCTTC.

The chain joins TRBV9 to TRBJ2-3; D is perhaps TRBD2 (7 bases). V was cut by 0 bases and J by 6 bases, with 17 bases left in between. The length of the CDR3 is 16 residues. Per the germline V gene, CDR1 is SGDLS and CDR2 is YYNGEE. CDR3 DNA: TGTGCCAGCAGCGTAGGGGCGGGGGCCCCGTCTGATACGCAGTATTTT. The encoded protein is CASSVGAGAPSDTQYF.

This clonotype was observed at least ten times. This rearrangement joins TRBV29-1 to TRBJ2-7; D is possibly TRBD1 (6 bases). The V gene lost 4 bases and the J gene lost 5 bases, with 18 bases spanning the gap. Germline lookup yields CDR1 SQVTM and CDR2 ANQGSEA. CDR3 length equals 14 residues. As DNA, the CDR3 is TGCAGCGTTGGTCGCAGGGGCGAGGGGGACGAGCAGTACTTC. Protein sequence: CSVGRRGEGDEQYF.

The chain employs TRBV7-9 and TRBJ2-5; the D gene is possibly TRBD1 (6 bases). Germline V gene sequence: CDR1 SEHNR, CDR2 FQNEAQ (reference sequence). The CDR3 totals 14 residues. V shed 10 bases and J shed 5 bases, with 20 bases lying between them. The CDR3 loop reads CATGSSGVSETQYF. The CDR3 DNA is TGTGCCACCGGCTCCTCAGGGGTTAGCGAGACCCAGTACTTC.

CDR3 protein: CASSSSEQGDLGGYTF. The CDR3 coding sequence is TGTGCCAGCAGCTCCTCCGAGCAGGGCGATCTTGGAGGCTACACCTTC. The gene calls are TRBV7-9 and TRBJ1-2, with TRBD1 as a possible D gene (5 bases). Trimming left V 4 bases short and J 8 bases short, with 23 bases between. The CDR3 spans 16 residues. Germline loops: CDR1 SEHNR, CDR2 FQNEAQ (reference sequence).

This clonotype appeared a few times. V is TRBV6-6 and J is TRBJ1-5; D not resolved. Germline V gene data show CDR1 as MNHNY and CDR2 as SVGAGI (reference sequence). This CDR3 comprises 14 residues. Trimming removed 2 bases at V and 6 bases at J, with 11 bases between. CDR3 sequence (DNA): TGTGCCAGCAGTTACGAGGTTACGGGTCAGCCCCAGCATTTT. Encoded protein: CASSYEVTGQPQHF.

This clonotype has just a few counts. The V and J genes are TRBV9 and TRBJ2-2, with TRBD2 matching over 7 bases. CDR1 is SGDLS and CDR2 is YYNGEE in the germline V gene. CDR3 length: 17 amino acids. V trimming: 4 bases; J trimming: 6 bases; junction bases outside the gene matches: 15. The CDR3 region has the DNA TGTGCCAGCAGCCCCCGGTGGAGCGGGGATATCGCCGGGGAGCTGTTTTTT. Amino acid sequence: CASSPRWSGDIAGELFF.

V gene TRBV9 combines with J gene TRBJ2-5, with no clear D. The germline V and J ends were trimmed by 0 bases and 4 bases, with 10 bases remaining between them. Germline-derived CDR1 and CDR2 are SGDLS and YYNGEE. The CDR3 spans 14 residues. The CDR3 DNA follows: TGTGCCAGCAGCGTAGAGCCCGGCTTAGAGACCCAGTACTTC. Its translation: CASSVEPGLETQYF.

The chain carries TRBV19 and TRBJ2-5; D is unresolved. Germline assignment: CDR1 LNHDA and CDR2 SQIVND (reference sequence). V was shortened by 3 bases and J by 5 bases, with 13 bases between the two germline ends. The CDR3 has 14 residues. This CDR3 is CASSIGQMGETQYF. CDR3 coding DNA: TGTGCCAGTAGTATCGGGCAAATGGGGGAGACCCAGTACTTC.

The rearrangement joins TRBV6-1 to TRBJ1-2; D call uncertain. There are 13 residues in the CDR3. Trimming left V 4 bases short and J 7 bases short, with 13 bases between. Germline CDR1 and CDR2: MNHNS and SASEGT. The CDR3 coding sequence is TGTGCCAGCAGTGGAAGTGGTTACATTGGCTACACCTTC. Amino acids: CASSGSGYIGYTF.

This clonotype was counted only a few times. The chain carries TRBV6-5 and TRBJ2-7, with unresolved D. The V and J ends lost 0 bases and 3 bases respectively, with 9 bases between them. The germline gives CDR1 MNHEY, CDR2 SVGAGI. This CDR3 is 14 amino acids long. Written as DNA, the CDR3 is TGTGCCAGCAGTTACTCGACGGTGGGCTACGAGCAGTACTTC. It codes for CASSYSTVGYEQYF.

This clonotype was seen a few times. V usage is TRBV20-1 and J usage is TRBJ2-1; D perhaps matches TRBD1 (7 bases). Germline CDR1 and CDR2: DFQATT and SNEGSKA (reference sequence). V gave up 7 bases and J gave up 2 bases, with 18 bases separating them. The CDR3 length is 15 residues. CDR3 nucleotide sequence: TGCAGTGTCGAGGAGGGGGCGTTTGCCTACAATGAGCAGTTCTTC. This encodes CSVEEGAFAYNEQFF.

V usage is TRBV24-1 and J usage is TRBJ2-6; 9 positions match TRBD1. The CDR3 runs to 19 residues. Germline CDR1 is KGHDR and CDR2 is SFDVKD. With V trimmed by 1 base and J by 0 bases, 6 bases remained unmatched. The chain's CDR3 is CATSDLRTGALSGANVLTF. The CDR3 nucleotides read TGTGCCACCAGTGATTTAAGGACAGGGGCGCTCTCTGGGGCCAACGTCCTGACTTTC.

This clonotype appeared a few times. The V and J genes are TRBV4-3 and TRBJ2-7, with a weak D call TRBD1 (5 bases). The V gene lost 0 bases and the J gene lost 7 bases, with 13 bases spanning the gap. The CDR3 is 14 residues long. Germline V gene data show CDR1 as LGHNA and CDR2 as YSLEER. The CDR3: CASSQDTGVGEQYF. The CDR3 bases are TGCGCCAGCAGCCAAGATACAGGTGTCGGAGAGCAGTACTTC.

This clonotype appeared many times. The chain has TRBV20-1 and TRBJ2-1; possibly TRBD1 for D (5 bases). V was pared by 5 bases and J by 0 bases, with 14 bases between. CDR1 and CDR2 from the germline V gene are DFQATT and SNEGSKA (reference sequence). The CDR3 is 15 residues long. The CDR3 spells CSAHSTVNSYNEQFF. CDR3 DNA sequence: TGCAGTGCTCATTCGACAGTGAACTCCTACAATGAGCAGTTCTTC.

This clonotype was recorded a few times. The V call is TRBV12-3 or TRBV12-4, the J call TRBJ2-7; perhaps TRBD2 as D (6 bases). The CDR3 totals 15 residues. Trimming stripped 2 bases from V and 0 bases from J, with 11 bases between. CDR3 in amino acids: CASSLTAGNSYEQYF. In nucleotides, the CDR3 is TGTGCCAGCAGTTTAACCGCGGGGAACTCCTACGAGCAGTACTTC.